This T cell receptor beta chain appears in the sequencing data of a study of CD8 T cells in Susac syndrome. This clonotype appeared a few times. What it binds is unknown. Germline CDR1 and CDR2: SGDLS and YYNGEE. The CDR3 loop spans 15 amino acids. V was clipped by 0 bases and J by 0 bases, with 6 bases between them. Sequencing of TCR beta was performed on blood CD8+ and CD4+ T cells. The multiple sclerosis controls consisted of treatment-naive patients with relapsing-remitting disease, either stable or active. Study conclusions and caveats: The study's TCR sequencing and HLA analysis covered a relatively small number of individuals, and the study acknowledged this.

An amount of RNA that ranged from about 0.45 to 1 ug was reverse transcribed with random hexamers. Each CDR3 protein gets one entry after TCRdb re-called the immunoSEQ multiplex PCR reads with MiXCR. The data contain over 350,000 distinct CDR3 sequences, more than 80% of them singletons. The chain has TRBV9 and TRBJ2-2, with no clear D. Sequencing input: CD8+ T cells from PBMCs. The clonotype was recovered from a human donor with multiple sclerosis. In DNA, the CDR3 is TGTGCCAGCAGCGTAGACAGCCCGAACACCGGGGAGCTGTTTTTT. Its protein is CASSVDSPNTGELFF.